This T cell receptor beta chain was sequenced for a study of cytomegalovirus exposure and HLA in healthy donors. At the level of the study: T cells numbering approximately 170 million yielded some 110 million unique TCR beta sequences in an earlier analysis. Genotyping showed 75% to 90% of hundreds of donors falling in the Caucasian-associated ancestry cluster. Study outcomes and limitations: Fewer N-insertions than the 666-donor mean were reportedly shown by an Asian-associated ancestry cluster in a later analysis.

Regarding donors, all were healthy bone marrow donors. This CDR3 contains 16 residues. Trimming removed 6 bases from V and 7 bases from J; junction bases left unmatched: 10. CDR1 is MNHEY, CDR2 SMNVEV, per germline (reference sequence). PCR used 60 Vbeta primers and 13 Jbeta primers. Sequenced by immunoSEQ multiplex PCR; TCRdb stores in-frame clones only, minus some. The sample consists of roughly 89,000 clones, less than 80% of them appearing once. This clone was detected a few times. Antigen unknown. The chain combines TRBV27 with TRBJ1-6, with 9 bases fitting TRBD1. Sequenced: PBMCs. The source of this sequence is a woman in her fifties or sixties in good health and CMV-seropositive. The CDR3 protein is CASRSLGTGWNSPLHF. CDR3 DNA: TGTGCCAGCAGATCACTCGGGACAGGGTGGAATTCACCCCTCCACTTT.